The clone carrying this T cell receptor (beta chain) was counted a single time. As yet, its antigen is unknown. The sample belongs to a study of cytotoxic CD8 clonotypes in ibrutinib-treated CLL. Study information: Patient counts were around 10 relapsed/refractory, around 15 treatment-naive and about 18 IGHV unmutated.

V trimming: 3 bases; J trimming: 4 bases; junction bases outside the gene matches: 12. CDR3 length equals 16 residues. Germline-derived CDR1 and CDR2 are GTSNPN and SVGIG (reference sequence). Repertoires were generated with immunoSEQ multiplex PCR, while TCRdb's copy carries only in-frame clones and drops some. The sample consists of around 97,000 clones, around 73% of them appearing once. Regarding the study as a whole: Ibrutinib response saw clonality rise, and progression saw it return toward baseline.

The TCR comes from a human donor with chronic lymphocytic leukemia. This chain joins TRBV30 and TRBJ1-2; TRBD1 matches 9 bases. The sequences come from PBMCs, collected after 12 months of ibrutinib treatment. The CDR3, as DNA: TGTGCCTGGAGGAGCCTACAGGGGGCTAGGGGCTATGGCTACACCTTC. Protein: CAWRSLQGARGYGYTF.